This entry lists 3 T cell receptor beta chains sequenced from one sample in a study of T cells in Graves' hyperthyroidism and ophthalmopathy. Amplification targeted TCR beta CDR3 regions from RNA transcripts. TCR CDR3 underwent first-round RT-PCR with the HTBI primer set. TCRdb recomputed calls from the multiplex PCR reads with MiXCR, one row per CDR3 protein. The sample holds around 350,000 distinct CDR3 sequences; roughly a sixth are singletons and the top ten take 34%. The specimen was blood. Receptors originate from a woman aged 30 to 39 with Graves' hyperthyroidism that later progressed to Graves' ophthalmopathy.

In its sample, this clonotype was seen many times. The chain couples TRBV7-9 to TRBJ2-1, with D maybe TRBD1 (5 bases). The CDR3 contains 15 residues. From germline, CDR1 is SEHNR and CDR2 FQNEAQ (reference sequence). With 5 bases removed from V and 4 bases from J, the gap between germline ends came to 15 bases. The CDR3 nucleotides are TGTGCCAGCAGCCAGAAGCGACAGCTATACAATGAGCAGTTCTTC. Translation gives CASSQKRQLYNEQFF.

This clonotype turned up a few times. The chain joins TRBV2 to TRBJ1-1; 7 bases align to TRBD1. Germline V gives CDR1 SNHLY, CDR2 FYNNEI. The CDR3 runs 13 residues. The junction had 4 bases not matched to a gene; V was cut back by 5 bases and J by 4 bases. CDR3 region: CASSRDSRTEAFF. The CDR3 nucleotides are TGTGCCAGCAGTCGGGACAGCCGCACTGAAGCTTTCTTT.

Many counts were recorded for this clonotype. The chain has TRBV20-1 and TRBJ2-3, with TRBD2 matching over 12 bases. Germline V lookup: CDR1 DFQATT, CDR2 SNEGSKA (reference sequence). V lost 2 bases, J lost 3 bases, and 6 bases stayed unmatched. This CDR3 comprises 16 residues. The CDR3 spells CSARLGLAGRTDTQYF. The CDR3 nucleotides read TGCAGTGCTAGACTAGGACTAGCGGGACGGACAGATACGCAGTATTTT.